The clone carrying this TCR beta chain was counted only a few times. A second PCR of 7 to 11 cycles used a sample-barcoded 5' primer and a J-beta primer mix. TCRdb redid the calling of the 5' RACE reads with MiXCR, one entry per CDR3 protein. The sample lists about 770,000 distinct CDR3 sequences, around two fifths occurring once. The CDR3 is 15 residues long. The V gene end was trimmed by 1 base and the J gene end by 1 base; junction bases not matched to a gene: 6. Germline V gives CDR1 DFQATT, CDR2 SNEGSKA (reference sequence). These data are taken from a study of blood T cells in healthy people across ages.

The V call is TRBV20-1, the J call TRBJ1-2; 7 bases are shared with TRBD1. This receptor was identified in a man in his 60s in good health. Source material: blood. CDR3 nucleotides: TGCAGTGCTAGAGTGTCGGGACAGATTAACTATGGCTACACCTTC. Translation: CSARVSGQINYGYTF.